This entry lists 13 T cell receptor beta chains sequenced from one sample in a study of CD8+CD57+ T cells in acquired aplastic anemia. The study profiled TCR beta VDJ and CDR3 using genomic DNA as template. TCRdb analysed the reads with MiXCR anew, one entry per CDR3 protein. Among under 150,000 distinct CDR3 sequences listed, about 40% were seen once. Sequences were obtained from sorted CD4+, CD8+, or CD8+CD57+ T cells (not recorded which) from PBMCs. These receptors all come from a human donor in good health, serving as a control.

Concerning this clonotype: Its ends do not fully match the called genes, so a read error is possible. V gene TRBV19 combines with J gene TRBJ1-1, with D possibly TRBD1 on 6 matching bases. Germline CDR1 is LNHDA and CDR2 is SQIVND (reference sequence). The CDR3 is 12 amino acids. DNA for the CDR3: TGCGCCAGCAGGGGTGGGTTCACTGAAGCTTTCTTT. Translation: CASRGGFTEAFF.

The DNA of the CDR3 is TGTGCCAGCAGCTTCCATCCGAACACTGAAGCTTTCTTT. It yields the protein CASSFHPNTEAFF. This rearrangement joins TRBV7-7 to TRBJ1-1; no clear D gene. The ends were cut back, 3 bases at V and 1 base at J, with 6 bases in the middle. This CDR3 contains 13 residues. Germline V gives CDR1 SSHAT, CDR2 FNYEAQ (reference sequence).

The genes are TRBV10-3 and TRBJ2-7; 13 bases line up with TRBD2. The CDR3 contains 14 residues. The germline V gene encodes CDR1 ENHRY and CDR2 SYGVKD. The V segment lost 6 bases and the J segment 8 bases; nucleotides outside the gene matches: 7. The CDR3 here is CAIREGTSGVKQYF. The DNA of the CDR3 is TGTGCCATCAGGGAAGGGACTAGCGGGGTTAAGCAGTACTTC.

This clonotype was detected only a few times. The chain has TRBV7-2 and TRBJ2-3; the D is unclear. Trimming removed 4 bases from V and 6 bases from J, with 8 bases in between. The CDR3 extends over 12 amino acids. CDR1 is SGHTA and CDR2 is FQGNSA in the germline V gene. The DNA of the CDR3 is TGTGCCAGCAGCTCTACGGGCGATACGCAGTATTTT. It encodes CASSSTGDTQYF.

This clonotype was observed a few times. CDR3 DNA: TGTGCCAGCATAGTCAGCGGTGGGAGTCAGCCCCAGCATTTT. Translated, it gives CASIVSGGSQPQHF. This sequence joins TRBV6-1 and TRBJ1-5; D remains ambiguous. CDR3 length: 14 amino acids. Trimming took 7 bases from V and 6 from J, leaving 16 bases between them. Germline V CDR1 and CDR2: MNHNS, SASEGT.

This clonotype was found once. V is TRBV19 and J is TRBJ2-5; tentatively, D is TRBD2 (5 bases). There are 13 residues in the CDR3. Germline V CDR1 and CDR2: LNHDA, SQIVND (reference sequence). The germline V and J ends were trimmed by 7 bases and 5 bases, with 14 bases remaining between them. CDR3 loop: CASIPPGSETQYF. DNA of the CDR3: TGTGCCAGTATTCCCCCGGGGTCCGAGACCCAGTACTTC.

Concerning this clonotype: It is likely a read error, because the conserved phenylalanine at the end of the CDR3 is missing. The DNA is omitted, as the CDR3 cannot be located on it reliably, and the CDR3 follows TCRdb's listing. This chain connects TRBV2 to TRBJ1-1. With termini counted, the CDR3 has 14 amino acids. The germline V gene encodes CDR1 SNHLY and CDR2 FYNNEI. Here the CDR3 reads CASTRVMNTEAFCL.

V usage is TRBV10-3 and J usage is TRBJ2-1; D might be TRBD2 (5 bases). The V gene lost 4 bases and the J gene lost 2 bases, with 12 bases spanning the gap. The CDR3 is 15 amino acids. Germline assignment: CDR1 ENHRY and CDR2 SYGVKD. The CDR3 protein is CAISAPGRAYNEQFF. CDR3 coding DNA: TGTGCCATCAGTGCACCGGGAAGGGCCTACAATGAGCAGTTCTTC.

This clonotype was seen at least ten times. The chain uses TRBV12-3 or TRBV12-4 and TRBJ1-1, with D unresolved. The CDR3 loop spans 13 amino acids. Deletions cut 5 bases from V and 4 bases from J, with 11 bases between. The CDR3 loop is CASSRTELTEAFF. As DNA, the CDR3 is TGTGCCAGCAGTAGAACCGAACTCACTGAAGCTTTCTTT.

As for this clonotype: One base away lies a much larger clone, so this may be a sequencing read error. J is TRBJ2-3 and V is TRBV4-1; the D is unclear. This CDR3 has 15 amino acids. Germline CDR1 reads MGHRA; CDR2 reads YSYEKL. Deletions cut 0 bases from V and 8 bases from J, with 15 bases between. CDR3 DNA sequence: TGCGCCAGCAGCCAAGATCTGAGTAGACCAGGTACGCAGTATTTT. Translating it yields CASSQDLSRPGTQYF.

About this clonotype: This may be a read error: a much more frequent sequence differs by one nucleotide. The chain has TRBV20-1 and TRBJ2-1, with 13 positions matching TRBD2. The CDR3 is 18 amino acids. Per germline, CDR1 DFQATT and CDR2 SNEGSKA (reference sequence). Germline trimming cut 5 bases from V and 2 bases from J; bases unmatched to any gene: 12. This CDR3 is CSAVSGLAGVPTYNEQFF. CDR3 in DNA: TGCAGTGCTGTCAGCGGACTAGCGGGAGTTCCGACCTACAATGAGCAGTTCTTC.

About this clonotype: This sequence may be a read error, since a much larger clone differs from it by one base. The V and J genes are TRBV20-1 and TRBJ1-3; the match to TRBD1 covers 9 bases. This CDR3 spans 14 amino acids. CDR1 and CDR2 (germline): DFQATT, SNEGSKA (reference sequence). V gave up 1 base and J gave up 9 bases; unmatched junction bases: 7. The CDR3 reads CSARGDRDFSTIYF. The CDR3 nucleotides read TGCAGTGCTAGAGGGGACAGGGATTTCAGCACCATATATTTT.

This clonotype occurred many times. The chain combines TRBV12-3 or TRBV12-4 with TRBJ2-6, with D unclear. V was trimmed by 6 bases and J by 0 bases, leaving 6 bases between them. The CDR3 covers 14 residues. CDR3 loop: CASRLSSGANVLTF. CDR3 DNA: TGTGCCAGCAGGCTGAGCTCTGGGGCCAACGTCCTGACTTTC.